This T cell receptor (beta chain) is from a study of response to subunit inactivated influenza vaccine. TCRdb recomputed calls from the RT-PCR reads with MiXCR, one row per CDR3 protein. The table shows 860,000 or so distinct CDR3 sequences, with 20% to 25% occurring only once. The length of the CDR3 is 12 residues. Germline V gene lookup returns CDR1 ENHRY and CDR2 SYGVKD. V dropped 10 bases and J dropped 3 bases, with 12 bases sitting between them. Study-level results: Authors suggested each seasonal flu vaccination may recruit only limited numbers of new T cells.

This clonotype was counted between two and nine times. Its antigen is as yet unknown. Sample: PBMCs from blood, taken roughly 5 days after vaccination. The clonotype was recovered from a man over 45 who received an inactivated influenza vaccine. The rearrangement uses TRBV10-3 and TRBJ2-5; D unresolved. The CDR3 DNA follows: TGTGCCACCGGACGGAGAGAAGAGACCCAGTACTTC. Protein product: CATGRREETQYF.